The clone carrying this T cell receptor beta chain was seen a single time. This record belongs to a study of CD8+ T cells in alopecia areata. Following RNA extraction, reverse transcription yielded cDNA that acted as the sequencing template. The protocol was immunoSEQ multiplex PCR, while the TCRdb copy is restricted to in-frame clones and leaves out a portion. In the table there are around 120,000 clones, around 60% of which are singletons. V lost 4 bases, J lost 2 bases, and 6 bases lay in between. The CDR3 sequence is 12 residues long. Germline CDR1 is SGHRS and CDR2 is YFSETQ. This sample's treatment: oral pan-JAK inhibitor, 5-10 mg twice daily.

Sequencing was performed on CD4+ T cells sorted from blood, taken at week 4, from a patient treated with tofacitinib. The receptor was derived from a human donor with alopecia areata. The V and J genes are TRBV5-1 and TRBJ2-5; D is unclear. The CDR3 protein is CASSANQETQYF. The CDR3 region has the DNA TGCGCCAGCAGCGCAAATCAAGAGACCCAGTACTTC.